This T cell receptor beta chain derives from a study of blood T cells in healthy people across ages. Deletions cut 1 base from V and 4 bases from J, with 13 bases between. There are 15 residues in the CDR3. Per the germline V gene, CDR1 is SEHNR and CDR2 is FQNEAQ (reference sequence). A word on this clonotype: Its antigen is as yet unknown.

Overall study results and limits: No conclusive comparison of naive versus antigen-experienced cells was possible with unsorted PBMCs.

The use of a sample-barcoded 5' primer and a J-beta primer mix characterized a second PCR of roughly 6 to 11 cycles. TCRdb re-called the 5' RACE reads through MiXCR, storing one row per CDR3 protein. The sample carries some 1,500,000 distinct CDR3 sequences, roughly two fifths recorded once. The receptor was isolated from a woman aged 18-29 years in good health. This sequence joins TRBV7-9 and TRBJ1-1, with D possibly being TRBD1 (5 bases). Specimen: blood. The CDR3 here is CASSLEGTRGTEAFF. The CDR3 DNA reads as TGTGCCAGCAGCTTAGAGGGGACCCGGGGCACTGAAGCTTTCTTT.